Below are 14 T cell receptor beta chains sequenced from a single sample in a study of cytomegalovirus exposure and HLA in healthy donors. Researchers ran the PCR with 60 Vbeta and 13 Jbeta primers. Generated by immunoSEQ multiplex PCR, the TCRdb table keeps only in-frame clones and is missing some. The sample has approximately 120,000 clones; approximately 75% are singletons. The sequencing input was PBMCs. Receptor source: a woman in her forties or fifties in good health and CMV-seronegative.

The chain carries TRBV29-1 and TRBJ2-2; D possibly corresponds to TRBD1 (5 bases). This CDR3 has 12 amino acids. Trimming stripped 7 bases from V and 8 bases from J, with 14 bases between. Germline lookup yields CDR1 SQVTM and CDR2 ANQGSEA. This CDR3 is CSAGALGGELFF. The CDR3 DNA is TGCAGCGCTGGGGCCCTAGGGGGGGAGCTGTTTTTT.

This rearrangement joins TRBV4-3 to TRBJ2-1; D call uncertain. The CDR3 loop spans 14 amino acids. Germline CDR1 is LGHNA and CDR2 is YSLEER. V lost 3 bases and J 7 bases, leaving 13 bases between the germline ends. The CDR3 region is CASSQGTTLNEQFF. CDR3 sequence (DNA): TGCGCCAGCAGCCAGGGCACCACCTTAAATGAGCAGTTCTTC.

This rearrangement joins TRBV7-2 to TRBJ2-4; tentative D call: TRBD2 (5 bases). CDR1 and CDR2 (germline): SGHTA, FQGNSA. The CDR3 length is 16 residues. V was trimmed by 5 bases and J by 7 bases, leaving 21 bases between them. The CDR3 DNA follows: TGTGCCAGCAGCCTTATACTAGGTCCTGGTGGGAACATTCAGTACTTC. Protein product: CASSLILGPGGNIQYF. The complete variable domain, with remaining parts taken from reference TRBV7-2 and TRBJ2-4, reads GAGVSQSPSNKVTEKGKDVELRCDPISGHTALYWYRQSLGQGLEFLIYFQGNSAPDKSGLPSDRFSAERTGGSVSTLTIQRTQQEDSAVYLCASSLILGPGGNIQYFGAGTRLSVL.

V usage is TRBV15 and J usage is TRBJ1-1; D uncertain. V was pared by 3 bases and J by 8 bases, with 16 bases between. The V gene's germline CDR1 is LNHNV and CDR2 YYDKDF (reference sequence). CDR3 length: 14 residues. The chain's CDR3 is CATSSSLFETEAFF. As DNA, the CDR3 is TGTGCCACCAGCAGCTCTCTGTTTGAGACAGAAGCTTTCTTT.

This clone occurred a few times. The V call is TRBV7-8, the J call TRBJ2-2, with 9 bases matching TRBD2. The CDR3 has 16 amino acids. V was clipped by 5 bases and J by 1 base; unmatched bases: 5. CDR1 is SGHVS and CDR2 is FQNEAQ in the germline V gene. As DNA, the CDR3 is TGTGCCAGCAGCCTCATGACTAGCGGGAACACCGGGGAGCTGTTTTTT. Protein sequence: CASSLMTSGNTGELFF. The entire variable domain, with the rest obtained from reference TRBV7-8 and TRBJ2-2, is as follows: GAGVSQSPRYKVAKRGQDVALRCDPISGHVSLFWYQQALGQGPEFLTYFQNEAQLDKSGLPSDRFFAERPEGSVSTLKIQRTQQEDSAVYLCASSLMTSGNTGELFFGEGSRLTVL.

In its sample, this clone was seen many times. The sample has other DNA sequences that encode this CDR3 too. The chain uses TRBV30 and TRBJ1-1; D is possibly TRBD1 (5 bases). The CDR3 extends over 12 amino acids. Per germline, CDR1 GTSNPN and CDR2 SVGIG (reference sequence). Trimming took 2 bases from V and 5 from J, leaving 9 bases between them. CDR3 region: CAWSQGWTEAFF. DNA of the CDR3: TGTGCCTGGAGTCAGGGTTGGACTGAAGCTTTCTTT.

This chain joins TRBV27 and TRBJ2-2; 8 bases line up with TRBD2. Trimming took 5 bases from V and 9 from J; bases not matched to a gene: 11. CDR1 is MNHEY and CDR2 is SMNVEV in the germline V gene (reference sequence). The CDR3 contains 15 residues. The CDR3 here is CASSMGTRGLRELFF. CDR3 nucleotides: TGTGCCAGCAGTATGGGGACTAGGGGGTTGAGGGAGCTGTTTTTT.

In this sample, this clone turned up once. The chain combines TRBV27 with TRBJ2-1, with 7 bases identical to TRBD2. With V trimmed by 6 bases and J by 6 bases, 2 bases remained unmatched. The germline V gene has CDR1 MNHEY and CDR2 SMNVEV (reference sequence). The CDR3 consists of 12 residues. As DNA, the CDR3 is TGTGCCAGCAGGGGGGGGTCCAATGAGCAGTTCTTC. This codes for CASRGGSNEQFF.

CDR3: CASSSDGGPKNEQFF. The CDR3 DNA is TGTGCCAGCAGCTCGGATGGCGGGCCTAAGAATGAGCAGTTCTTC. The chain carries TRBV11-2 and TRBJ2-1; TRBD2 is a possible D gene (5 bases). The CDR3 contains 15 residues. Per the germline V gene, CDR1 is SGHAT and CDR2 is FQNNGV. Trimming removed 4 bases at V and 7 bases at J, with 17 bases between.

This chain joins TRBV6-6 and TRBJ2-7; the D gene is possibly TRBD1 (6 bases). The CDR3 has 13 amino acids. V was cut by 6 bases and J by 7 bases, with 16 bases left in between. Germline V gives CDR1 MNHNY, CDR2 SVGAGI (reference sequence). The DNA for the CDR3 is TGTGCCAGCAGGGACAGTGCTGTCATAGAGCAGTACTTC. This encodes CASRDSAVIEQYF.

J is TRBJ1-3 and V is TRBV5-5; D is unclear. CDR1 and CDR2 (germline): SGHKS, YYEKEE (reference sequence). Trimming removed 6 bases from V and 2 bases from J, with 12 bases in between. The CDR3 consists of 14 residues. The CDR3 spells CASTYLVAGNTIYF. CDR3 DNA: TGTGCCAGCACCTACCTGGTGGCTGGAAACACCATATATTTT.

CDR3 sequence reads: CASSPKNIQYF. DNA for the CDR3: TGTGCCAGCAGTCCAAAAAACATTCAGTACTTC. The chain joins TRBV28 to TRBJ2-4; D not resolved. CDR1 and CDR2 (germline): MDHEN, SYDVKM. Trimming pared 5 bases from V and 4 bases from J, leaving 3 bases between. This CDR3 has 11 residues. The full variable domain, with the rest looked up from reference TRBV28 and TRBJ2-4, is DVKVTQSSRYLVKRTGEKVFLECVQDMDHENMFWYRQDPGLGLRLIYFSYDVKMKEKGDIPEGYSVSREKKERFSLILESASTNQTSMYLCASSPKNIQYFGAGTRLSVL.

This clone was seen once. The chain uses TRBV5-1 and TRBJ1-1; no clear D gene. Germline CDR1 is SGHRS and CDR2 is YFSETQ. The CDR3 has 13 residues. V lost 4 bases to trimming and J lost 3 bases, with 10 bases between them. Here the CDR3 DNA reads TGCGCCAGCAGCCCCGGGGAATACACTGAAGCTTTCTTT. Its protein is CASSPGEYTEAFF.

The chain uses TRBV6-1 and TRBJ1-3; the D gene is possibly TRBD1 (5 bases). Germline CDR1 reads MNHNS; CDR2 reads SASEGT. V dropped 2 bases and J dropped 0 bases, with 11 bases sitting between them. The CDR3 contains 16 residues. CDR3 region: CASSEFFRGSGNTIYF. The CDR3 DNA reads as TGTGCCAGCAGTGAATTTTTTAGGGGCTCTGGAAACACCATATATTTT.